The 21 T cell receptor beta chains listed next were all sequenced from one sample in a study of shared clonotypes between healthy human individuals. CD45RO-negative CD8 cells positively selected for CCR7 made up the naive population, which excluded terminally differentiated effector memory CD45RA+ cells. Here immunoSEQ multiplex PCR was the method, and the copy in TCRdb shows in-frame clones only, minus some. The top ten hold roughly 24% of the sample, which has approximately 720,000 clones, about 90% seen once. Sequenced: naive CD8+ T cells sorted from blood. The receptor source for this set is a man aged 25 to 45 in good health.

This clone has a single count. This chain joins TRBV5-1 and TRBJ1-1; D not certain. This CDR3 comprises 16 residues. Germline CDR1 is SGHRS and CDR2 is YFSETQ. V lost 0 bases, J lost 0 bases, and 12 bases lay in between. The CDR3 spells CASSLDELLVNTEAFF. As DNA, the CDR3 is TGCGCCAGCAGCTTGGATGAGTTGTTAGTGAACACTGAAGCTTTCTTT.

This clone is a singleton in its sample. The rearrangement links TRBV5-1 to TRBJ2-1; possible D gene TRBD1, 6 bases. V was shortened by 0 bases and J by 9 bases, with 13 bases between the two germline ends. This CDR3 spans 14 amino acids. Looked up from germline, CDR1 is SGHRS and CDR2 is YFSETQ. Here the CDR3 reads CASSLATGFVEQFF. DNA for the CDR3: TGCGCCAGCAGCTTGGCAACAGGGTTTGTTGAGCAGTTCTTC.

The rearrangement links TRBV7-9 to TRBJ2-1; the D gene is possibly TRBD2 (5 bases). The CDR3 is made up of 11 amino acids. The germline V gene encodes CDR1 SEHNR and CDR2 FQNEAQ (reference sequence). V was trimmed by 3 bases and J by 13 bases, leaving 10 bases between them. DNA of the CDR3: TGTGCCAGCAGCTTGGAGAGGGCCCAGTTCTTC. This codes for CASSLERAQFF.

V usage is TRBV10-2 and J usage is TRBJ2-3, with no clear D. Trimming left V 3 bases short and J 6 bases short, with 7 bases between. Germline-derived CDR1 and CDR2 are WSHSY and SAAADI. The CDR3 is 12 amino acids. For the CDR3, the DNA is TGCGCCAGCAGTGACCTAGAGGATACGCAGTATTTT. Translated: CASSDLEDTQYF.

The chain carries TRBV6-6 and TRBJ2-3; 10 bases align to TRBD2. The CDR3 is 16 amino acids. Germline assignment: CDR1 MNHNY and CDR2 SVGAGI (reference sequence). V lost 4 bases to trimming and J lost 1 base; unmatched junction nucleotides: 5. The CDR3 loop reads CASSSLAGRGTDTQYF. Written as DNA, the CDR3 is TGTGCCAGCAGTTCACTAGCGGGAAGGGGCACAGATACGCAGTATTTT.

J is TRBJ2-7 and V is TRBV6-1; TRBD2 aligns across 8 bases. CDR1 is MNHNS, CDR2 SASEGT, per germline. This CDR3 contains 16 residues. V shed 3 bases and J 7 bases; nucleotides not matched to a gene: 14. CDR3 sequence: CASSDPRGSGKVEQYF. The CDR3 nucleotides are TGTGCCAGCAGTGACCCGCGGGGTAGCGGGAAGGTGGAGCAGTACTTC.

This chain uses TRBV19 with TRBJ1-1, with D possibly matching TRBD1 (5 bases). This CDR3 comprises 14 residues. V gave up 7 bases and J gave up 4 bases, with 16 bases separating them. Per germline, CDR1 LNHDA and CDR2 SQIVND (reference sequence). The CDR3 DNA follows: TGTGCCAGTAAGGCAGGGATCGGCTTCACTGAAGCTTTCTTT. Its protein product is CASKAGIGFTEAFF.

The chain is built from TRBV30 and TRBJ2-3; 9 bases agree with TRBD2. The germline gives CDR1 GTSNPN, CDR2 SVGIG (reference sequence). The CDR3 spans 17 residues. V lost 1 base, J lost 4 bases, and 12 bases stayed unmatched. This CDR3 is CAWSGLAGLTPPDTQYF. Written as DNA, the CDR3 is TGTGCCTGGAGTGGCCTAGCGGGATTAACCCCCCCAGATACGCAGTATTTT. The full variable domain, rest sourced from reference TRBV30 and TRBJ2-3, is SQTIHQWPATLVQPVGSPLSLECTVEGTSNPNLYWYRQAAGRGLQLLFYSVGIGQISSEVPQNLSASRPQDRQFILSSKKLLLSDSGFYLCAWSGLAGLTPPDTQYFGPGTRLTVL.

The CDR3 DNA reads TGTGCCAGCAGTGCGGACTTCGGGCAGCCACACAATGAGCAGTTCTTC. This sequence encodes CASSADFGQPHNEQFF. This chain uses TRBV25-1 with TRBJ2-1; possible D gene TRBD2, 5 bases. Germline values: CDR1 MGHDK, CDR2 SYGVNS. V dropped 4 bases and J dropped 5 bases, with 18 bases sitting between them. This CDR3 contains 16 residues.

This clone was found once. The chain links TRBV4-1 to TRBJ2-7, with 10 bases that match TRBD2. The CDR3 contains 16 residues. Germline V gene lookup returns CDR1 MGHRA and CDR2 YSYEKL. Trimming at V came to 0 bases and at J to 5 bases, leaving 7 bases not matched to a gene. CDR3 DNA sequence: TGCGCCAGCAGCCAAGAATGGTCTAGCGGGAGTGACGAGCAGTACTTC. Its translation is CASSQEWSSGSDEQYF.

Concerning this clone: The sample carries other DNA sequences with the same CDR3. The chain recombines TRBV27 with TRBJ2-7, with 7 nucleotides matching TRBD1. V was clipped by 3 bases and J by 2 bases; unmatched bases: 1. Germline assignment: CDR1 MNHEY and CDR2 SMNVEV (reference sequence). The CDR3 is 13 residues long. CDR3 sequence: CASSFQGAYEQYF. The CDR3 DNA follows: TGTGCCAGCAGTTTTCAGGGGGCCTACGAGCAGTACTTC.

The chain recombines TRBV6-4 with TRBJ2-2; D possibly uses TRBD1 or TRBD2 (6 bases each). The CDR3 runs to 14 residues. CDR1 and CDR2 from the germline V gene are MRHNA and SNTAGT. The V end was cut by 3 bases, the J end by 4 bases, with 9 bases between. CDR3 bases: TGTGCCAGCAGTGAGGGGGGCGGCACCGGGGAGCTGTTTTTT. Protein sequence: CASSEGGGTGELFF.

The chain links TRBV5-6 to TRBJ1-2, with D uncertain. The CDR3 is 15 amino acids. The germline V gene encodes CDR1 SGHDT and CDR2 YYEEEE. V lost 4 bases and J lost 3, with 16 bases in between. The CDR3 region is CASSPLVGVYYGYTF. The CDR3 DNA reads TGTGCCAGCAGCCCGCTGGTCGGGGTTTACTATGGCTACACCTTC.

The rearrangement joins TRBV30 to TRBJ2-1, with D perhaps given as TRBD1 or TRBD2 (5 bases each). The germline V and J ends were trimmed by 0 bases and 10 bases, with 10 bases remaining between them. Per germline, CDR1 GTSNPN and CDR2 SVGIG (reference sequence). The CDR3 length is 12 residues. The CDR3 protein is CAWSVAGTEQFF. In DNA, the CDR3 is TGTGCCTGGAGTGTAGCCGGGACCGAGCAGTTCTTC.

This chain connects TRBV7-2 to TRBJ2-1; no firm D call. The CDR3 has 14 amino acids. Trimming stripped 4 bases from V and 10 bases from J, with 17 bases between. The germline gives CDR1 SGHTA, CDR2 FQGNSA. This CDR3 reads CASSSFLGPHEQFF. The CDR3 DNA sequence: TGTGCCAGCAGCTCCTTTTTGGGTCCCCACGAGCAGTTCTTC.

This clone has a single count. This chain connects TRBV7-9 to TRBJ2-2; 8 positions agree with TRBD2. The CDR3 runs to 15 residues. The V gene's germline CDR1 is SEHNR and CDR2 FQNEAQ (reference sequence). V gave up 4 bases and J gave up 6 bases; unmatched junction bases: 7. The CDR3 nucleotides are TGTGCCAGCAGCTCGGAGCGGGAGTTATCCGGGGAGCTGTTTTTT. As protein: CASSSERELSGELFF.

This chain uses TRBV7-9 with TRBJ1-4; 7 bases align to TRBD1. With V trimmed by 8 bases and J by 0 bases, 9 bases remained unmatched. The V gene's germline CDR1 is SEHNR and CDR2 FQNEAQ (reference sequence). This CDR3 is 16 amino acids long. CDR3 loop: CASRPKGGTTNEKLFF. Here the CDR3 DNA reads TGTGCCAGCCGGCCTAAAGGGGGCACAACTAATGAAAAACTGTTTTTT.

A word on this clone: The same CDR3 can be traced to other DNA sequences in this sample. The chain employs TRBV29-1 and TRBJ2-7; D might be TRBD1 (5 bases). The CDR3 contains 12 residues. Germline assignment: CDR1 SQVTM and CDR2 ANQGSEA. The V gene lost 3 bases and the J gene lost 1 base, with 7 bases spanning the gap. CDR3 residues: CSVEAGSYEQYF. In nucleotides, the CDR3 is TGCAGCGTTGAGGCAGGGTCCTACGAGCAGTACTTC.

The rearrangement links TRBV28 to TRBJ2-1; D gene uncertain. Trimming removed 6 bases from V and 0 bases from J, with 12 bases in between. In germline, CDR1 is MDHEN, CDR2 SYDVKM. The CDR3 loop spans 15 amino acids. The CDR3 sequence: CASSPGGSSYNEQFF. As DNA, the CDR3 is TGTGCCAGCAGCCCTGGCGGTAGCTCCTACAATGAGCAGTTCTTC.

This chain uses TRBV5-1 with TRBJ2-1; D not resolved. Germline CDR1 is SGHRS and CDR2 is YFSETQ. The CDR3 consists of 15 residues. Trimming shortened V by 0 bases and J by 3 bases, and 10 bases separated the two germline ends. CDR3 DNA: TGCGCCAGCAGCTTGGAGCCGCCCCTCTACAATGAGCAGTTCTTC. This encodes CASSLEPPLYNEQFF. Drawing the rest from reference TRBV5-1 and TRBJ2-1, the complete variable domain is KAGVTQTPRYLIKTRGQQVTLSCSPISGHRSVSWYQQTPGQGLQFLFEYFSETQRNKGNFPGRFSGRQFSNSRSEMNVSTLELGDSALYLCASSLEPPLYNEQFFGPGTRLTVL.

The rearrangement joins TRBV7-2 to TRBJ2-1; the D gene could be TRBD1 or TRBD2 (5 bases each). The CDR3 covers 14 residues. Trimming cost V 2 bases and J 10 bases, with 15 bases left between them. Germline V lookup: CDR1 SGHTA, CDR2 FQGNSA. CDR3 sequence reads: CASSLLGPTGEQFF. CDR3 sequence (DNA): TGTGCCAGCAGCTTATTGGGGCCGACGGGAGAGCAGTTCTTC.